The T cell receptor beta chain described here comes from a study of CXCR3-negative and CXCR3-positive naive CD8 T cells. Study at large: Summed over all libraries, TRB reads came to about 130 million, with about 1.5 +/- 0.3 million per library. Whole-study findings and limits: CXCR3-positive naive cells had more hydrophobic TRB CDR3s than CXCR3-negative naive cells. Naive subsets did not differ in surface CD5, and TRB CDR3 properties served to infer TCR strength. Memory cells differed in TRBV-TRBJ usage, but naive CXCR3-negative and CXCR3-positive cells had similar usage. Diversity was high in both naive subsets and much lower in memory cells.

CDR3 length: 16 amino acids. Germline CDR1 MDHEN, CDR2 SYDVKM. Comments on this clonotype: Its antigen remains unidentified.

UMI-tagged TRB cDNA libraries were built via 5' RACE. TCRdb reprocessed the 5' RACE reads; each CDR3 protein has one entry and no DNA is given. Its table lists over 70,000 distinct CDR3 sequences. The specimen was naive CXCR3+ CD8+ T cells from blood. Described subset: CD45RO-CCR7+CD27+CD95- naive CD8+ T cells expressing CXCR3 (TNR3+). The rearrangement uses TRBV28 and TRBJ2-1; TCRdb picks TRBD1, but there is no DNA to check that call. The TCR originated in a human donor in good health. Some clones in this sample may be carry-over from other donors' samples. The chain's CDR3 is CASTPRDRDSDNEQFF.